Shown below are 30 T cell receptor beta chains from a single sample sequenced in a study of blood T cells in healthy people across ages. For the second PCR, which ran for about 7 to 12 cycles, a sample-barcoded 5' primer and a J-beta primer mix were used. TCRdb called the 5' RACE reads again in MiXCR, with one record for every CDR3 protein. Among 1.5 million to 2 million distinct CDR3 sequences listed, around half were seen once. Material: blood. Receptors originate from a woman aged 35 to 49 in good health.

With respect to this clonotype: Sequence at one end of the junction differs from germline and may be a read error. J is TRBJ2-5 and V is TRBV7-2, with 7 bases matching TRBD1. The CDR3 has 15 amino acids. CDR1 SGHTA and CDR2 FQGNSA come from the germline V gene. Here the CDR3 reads CASSPNRGVQGTQYF. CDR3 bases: TGTGCCAGCAGCCCCAACAGGGGAGTGCAAGGGACCCAGTACTTC.

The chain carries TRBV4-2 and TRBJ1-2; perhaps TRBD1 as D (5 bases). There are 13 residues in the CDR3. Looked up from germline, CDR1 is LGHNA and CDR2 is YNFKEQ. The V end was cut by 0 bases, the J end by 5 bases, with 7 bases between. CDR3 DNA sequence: TGTGCCAGCAGCCAAGAGGAGGGGTATGGCTACACCTTC. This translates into CASSQEEGYGYTF.

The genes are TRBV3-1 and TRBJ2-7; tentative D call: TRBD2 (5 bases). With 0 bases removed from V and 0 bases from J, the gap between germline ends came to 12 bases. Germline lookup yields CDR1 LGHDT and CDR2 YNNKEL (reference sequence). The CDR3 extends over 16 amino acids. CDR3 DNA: TGTGCCAGCAGCCAAGATCACGCAGGACTCTCCTACGAGCAGTACTTC. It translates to CASSQDHAGLSYEQYF.

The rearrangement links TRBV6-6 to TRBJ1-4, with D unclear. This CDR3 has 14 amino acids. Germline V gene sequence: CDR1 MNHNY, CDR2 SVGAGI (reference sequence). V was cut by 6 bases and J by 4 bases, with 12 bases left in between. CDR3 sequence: CASSSQEDNEKLFF. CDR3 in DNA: TGTGCCAGCAGCTCCCAGGAGGATAATGAAAAACTGTTTTTT.

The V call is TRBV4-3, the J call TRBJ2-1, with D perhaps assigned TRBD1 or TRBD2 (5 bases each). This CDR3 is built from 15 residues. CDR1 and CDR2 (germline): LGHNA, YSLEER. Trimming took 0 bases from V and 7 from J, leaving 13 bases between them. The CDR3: CASSQDSGRGNEQFF. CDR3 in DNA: TGCGCCAGCAGCCAAGATTCAGGGAGAGGGAATGAGCAGTTCTTC.

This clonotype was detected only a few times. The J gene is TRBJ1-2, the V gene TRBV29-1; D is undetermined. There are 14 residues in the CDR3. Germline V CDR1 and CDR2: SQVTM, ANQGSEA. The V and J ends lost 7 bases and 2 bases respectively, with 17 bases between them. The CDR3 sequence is CSADTTGENYGYTF. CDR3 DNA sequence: TGCAGCGCCGATACTACCGGGGAGAACTATGGCTACACCTTC.

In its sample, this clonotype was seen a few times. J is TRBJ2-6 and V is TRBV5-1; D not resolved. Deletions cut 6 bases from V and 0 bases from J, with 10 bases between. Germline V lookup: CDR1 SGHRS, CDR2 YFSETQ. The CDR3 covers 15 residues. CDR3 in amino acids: CASTQDLSGANVLTF. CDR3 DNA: TGCGCCAGCACCCAAGACCTCTCTGGGGCCAACGTCCTGACTTTC.

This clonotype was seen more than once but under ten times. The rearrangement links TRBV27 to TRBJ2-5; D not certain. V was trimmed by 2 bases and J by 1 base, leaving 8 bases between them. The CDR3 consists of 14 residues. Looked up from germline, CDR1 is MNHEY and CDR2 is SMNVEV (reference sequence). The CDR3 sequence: CASSLRRFQETQYF. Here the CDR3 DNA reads TGTGCCAGCAGTTTAAGGCGGTTCCAAGAGACCCAGTACTTC.

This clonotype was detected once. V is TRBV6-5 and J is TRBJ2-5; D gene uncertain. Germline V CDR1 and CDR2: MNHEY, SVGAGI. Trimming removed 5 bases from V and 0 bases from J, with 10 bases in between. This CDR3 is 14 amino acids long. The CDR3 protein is CASSPDLHQETQYF. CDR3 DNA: TGTGCCAGCAGTCCGGACCTCCACCAAGAGACCCAGTACTTC.

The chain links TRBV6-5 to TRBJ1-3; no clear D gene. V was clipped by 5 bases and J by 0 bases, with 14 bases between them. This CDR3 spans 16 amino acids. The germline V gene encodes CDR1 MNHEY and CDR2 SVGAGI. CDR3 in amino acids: CASSRIGHASGNTIYF. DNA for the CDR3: TGTGCCAGCAGTCGAATAGGGCACGCCTCTGGAAACACCATATATTTT.

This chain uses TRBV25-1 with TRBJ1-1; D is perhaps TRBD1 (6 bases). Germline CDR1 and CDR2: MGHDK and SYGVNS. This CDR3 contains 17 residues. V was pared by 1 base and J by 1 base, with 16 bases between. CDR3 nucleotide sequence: TGTGCCAGCAGTGAATCCGGACAGCTGACGGGGAACACTGAAGCTTTCTTT. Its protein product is CASSESGQLTGNTEAFF.

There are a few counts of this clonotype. Here the CDR3 reads CASSSRRGTDTQYF. The CDR3 DNA reads TGTGCCAGCAGCTCCCGACGCGGCACAGATACGCAGTATTTT. J is TRBJ2-3 and V is TRBV7-9, with unresolved D. The CDR3 consists of 14 residues. Trimming took 4 bases from V and 1 from J, leaving 9 bases between them. Germline values: CDR1 SEHNR, CDR2 FQNEAQ (reference sequence).

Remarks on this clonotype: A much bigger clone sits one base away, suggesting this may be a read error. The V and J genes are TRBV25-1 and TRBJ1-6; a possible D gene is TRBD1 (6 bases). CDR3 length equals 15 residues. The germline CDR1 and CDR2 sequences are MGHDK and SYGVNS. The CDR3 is CAGSEYTGLDSPLHF. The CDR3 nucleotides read TGTGCCGGCAGTGAATACACAGGGTTAGATTCACCCCTCCACTTT.

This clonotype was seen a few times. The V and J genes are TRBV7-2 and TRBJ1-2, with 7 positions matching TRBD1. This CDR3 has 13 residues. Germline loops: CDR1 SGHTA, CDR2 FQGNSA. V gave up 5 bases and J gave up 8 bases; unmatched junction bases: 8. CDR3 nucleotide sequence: TGTGCCAGCAGCCCTGACAGGGTTTCCGGCTACACCTTC. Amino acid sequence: CASSPDRVSGYTF.

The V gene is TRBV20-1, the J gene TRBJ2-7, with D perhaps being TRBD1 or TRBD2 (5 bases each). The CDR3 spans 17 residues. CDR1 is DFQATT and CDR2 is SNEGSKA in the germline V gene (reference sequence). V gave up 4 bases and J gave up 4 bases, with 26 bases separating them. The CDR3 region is CSATTLGDEQHFYEQYF. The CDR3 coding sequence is TGCAGTGCTACGACCCTAGGGGACGAGCAACATTTTTACGAGCAGTACTTC.

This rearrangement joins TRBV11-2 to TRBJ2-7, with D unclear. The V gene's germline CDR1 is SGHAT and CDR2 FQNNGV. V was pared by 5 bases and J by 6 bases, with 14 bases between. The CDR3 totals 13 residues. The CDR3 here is CASSVVVGVEQYF. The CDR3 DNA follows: TGTGCCAGCAGCGTAGTCGTTGGGGTCGAGCAGTACTTC.

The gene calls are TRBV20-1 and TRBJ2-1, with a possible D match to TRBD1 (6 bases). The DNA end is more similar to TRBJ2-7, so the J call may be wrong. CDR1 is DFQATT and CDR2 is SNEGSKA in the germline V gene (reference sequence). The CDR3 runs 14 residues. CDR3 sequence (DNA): TGCAGTGCTAGAGAGGGGCCGACAGGAAATGAGCAGTACTTC. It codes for CSAREGPTGNEQYF.

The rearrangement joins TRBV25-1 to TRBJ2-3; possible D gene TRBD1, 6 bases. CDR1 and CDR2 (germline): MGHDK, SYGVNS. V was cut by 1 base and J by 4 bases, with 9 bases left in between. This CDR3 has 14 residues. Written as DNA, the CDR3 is TGTGCCAGCAGTGAATCCGGGACACCAGATACGCAGTATTTT. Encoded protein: CASSESGTPDTQYF.

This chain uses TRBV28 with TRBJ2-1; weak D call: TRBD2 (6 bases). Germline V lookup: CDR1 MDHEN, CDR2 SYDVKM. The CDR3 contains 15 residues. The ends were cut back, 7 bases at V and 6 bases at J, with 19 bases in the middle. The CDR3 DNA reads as TGTGCCAGCACGATGGGGGGATCCCTACTCAATGAGCAGTTCTTC. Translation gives CASTMGGSLLNEQFF.

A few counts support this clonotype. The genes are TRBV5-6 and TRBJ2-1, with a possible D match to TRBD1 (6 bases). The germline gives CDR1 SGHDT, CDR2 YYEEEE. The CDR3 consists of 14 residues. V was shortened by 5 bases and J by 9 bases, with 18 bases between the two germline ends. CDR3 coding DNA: TGTGCCAGCAGTCGGGACACGGCCTTGGGTGAGCAGTTCTTC. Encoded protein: CASSRDTALGEQFF.

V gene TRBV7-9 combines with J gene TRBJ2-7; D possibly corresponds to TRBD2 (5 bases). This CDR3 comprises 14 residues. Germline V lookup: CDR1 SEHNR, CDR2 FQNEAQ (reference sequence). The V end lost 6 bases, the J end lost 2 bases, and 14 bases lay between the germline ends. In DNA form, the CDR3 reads TGTGCCAGCAGTTACGGTACTAGTGCCTACGAGCAGTACTTC. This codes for CASSYGTSAYEQYF.

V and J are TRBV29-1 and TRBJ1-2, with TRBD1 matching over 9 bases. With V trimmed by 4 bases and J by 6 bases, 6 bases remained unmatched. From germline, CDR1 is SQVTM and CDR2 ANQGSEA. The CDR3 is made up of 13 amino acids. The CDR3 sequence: CSVGSWTGDGYTF. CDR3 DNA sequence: TGCAGCGTTGGGTCCTGGACAGGGGATGGCTACACCTTC.

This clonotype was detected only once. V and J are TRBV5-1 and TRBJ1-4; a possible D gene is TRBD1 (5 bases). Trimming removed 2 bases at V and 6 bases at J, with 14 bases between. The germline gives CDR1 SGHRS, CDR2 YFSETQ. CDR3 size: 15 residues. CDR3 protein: CASSLQGAIDEKLFF. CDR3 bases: TGCGCCAGCAGCTTACAAGGGGCGATAGATGAAAAACTGTTTTTT.

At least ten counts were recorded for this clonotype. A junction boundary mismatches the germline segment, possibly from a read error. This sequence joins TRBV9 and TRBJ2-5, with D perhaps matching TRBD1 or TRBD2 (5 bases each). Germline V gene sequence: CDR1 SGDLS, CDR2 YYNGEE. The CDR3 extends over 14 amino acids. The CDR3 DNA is TGTGCTAGCAGCGCCGGGACGGTACAAGAGACCCAGTACTTC. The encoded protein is CASSAGTVQETQYF.

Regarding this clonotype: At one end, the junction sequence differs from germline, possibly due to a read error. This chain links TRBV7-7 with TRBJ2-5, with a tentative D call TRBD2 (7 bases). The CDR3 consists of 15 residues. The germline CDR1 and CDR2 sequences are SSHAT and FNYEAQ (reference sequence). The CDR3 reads CASSPLGGPQETQYF. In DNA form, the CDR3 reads TGTGCTAGCAGCCCCCTGGGGGGGCCCCAAGAGACCCAGTACTTC.

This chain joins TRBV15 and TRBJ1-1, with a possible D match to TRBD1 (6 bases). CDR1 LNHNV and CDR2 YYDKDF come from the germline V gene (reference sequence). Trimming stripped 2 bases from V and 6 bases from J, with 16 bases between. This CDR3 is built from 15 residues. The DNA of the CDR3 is TGTGCCACCAGCAGAACCTCGGGGGCACGCCCTGAAGCTTTCTTT. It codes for CATSRTSGARPEAFF.

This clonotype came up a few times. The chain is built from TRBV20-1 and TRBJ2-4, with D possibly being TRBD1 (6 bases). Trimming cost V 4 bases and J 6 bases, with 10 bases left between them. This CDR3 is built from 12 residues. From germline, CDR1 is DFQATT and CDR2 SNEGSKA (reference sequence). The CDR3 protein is CSATGQLNIQYF. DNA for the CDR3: TGCAGTGCTACCGGACAGCTAAACATTCAGTACTTC.

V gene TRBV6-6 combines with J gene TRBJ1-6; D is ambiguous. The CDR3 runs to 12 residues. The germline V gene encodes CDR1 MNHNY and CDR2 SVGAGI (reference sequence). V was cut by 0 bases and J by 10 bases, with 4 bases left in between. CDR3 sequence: CASSYSSSPLHF. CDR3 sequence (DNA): TGTGCCAGCAGTTACTCGAGCTCACCCCTCCACTTT.

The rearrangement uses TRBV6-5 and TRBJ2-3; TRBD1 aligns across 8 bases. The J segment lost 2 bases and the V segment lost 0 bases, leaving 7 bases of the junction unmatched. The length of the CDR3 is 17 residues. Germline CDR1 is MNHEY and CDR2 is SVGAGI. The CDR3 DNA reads TGTGCCAGCAGTTACTCGGGACAGGCTAAATCCACAGATACGCAGTATTTT. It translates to CASSYSGQAKSTDTQYF.

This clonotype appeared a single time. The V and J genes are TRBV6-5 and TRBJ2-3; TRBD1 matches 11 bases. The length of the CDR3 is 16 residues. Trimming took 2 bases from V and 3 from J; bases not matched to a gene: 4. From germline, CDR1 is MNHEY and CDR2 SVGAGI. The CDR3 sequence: CASSYAGQGETDTQYF. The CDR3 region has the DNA TGTGCCAGCAGTTACGCGGGACAGGGGGAGACAGATACGCAGTATTTT.